This is a list of T cell receptor beta chains from one sample in a study of T cell repertoires in cytomegalovirus infection. For these TCRs, the target antigens are not known. TCRdb reprocessed the reads via MiXCR and lists one record per CDR3 protein. The sample lists 300,000 to 400,000 distinct CDR3 sequences, around 25% seen once, with roughly 14% in the top ten. The sequences come from cultured PBMCs, collected from culture after CMV antigen stimulation. The source of these receptors is a human donor in good health (CMV status not recorded). Some clones in this sample may be carry-over from other donors' samples. The CDR3 runs from the conserved cysteine through the conserved F or W. A D gene is named only where the DNA matches it firmly. Not every row has a clone size; where given, it reads once, few, many or a size class.

cdr3_aa | cdr3_nt | j_call | d_call | v_call | clone_size
CASSHRTSGGYTF | TGTGCCAGCAGCCACCGGACTAGCGGGGGCTACACCTTC | TRBJ1-2 | NA | TRBV7-8 | few
CASSSRAGSSYNEQFF | TGTGCCAGCAGTTCTCGCGCGGGCAGCTCCTACAATGAGCAGTTCTTC | TRBJ2-1 | NA | TRBV6-5 | NA
CASSNRGQETQYF | TGTGCCAGCAGTAATAGGGGCCAAGAGACCCAGTACTTC | TRBJ2-5 | NA | TRBV28 | NA
CASSLWTETSYNEQFF | TGTGCCAGCAGCCTTTGGACAGAGACCTCCTACAATGAGCAGTTCTTC | TRBJ2-1 | NA | TRBV6-2/TRBV6-3 | few
CASSYATSGRLYNEQFF | TGTGCCAGCAGTTACGCGACTAGCGGGAGGTTGTACAATGAGCAGTTCTTC | TRBJ2-1 | TRBD2 | TRBV6-2/TRBV6-3 | NA
CASRRTSGSREFF | TGTGCCAGCAGACGGACTAGCGGGAGTAGGGAGTTCTTC | TRBJ2-1 | TRBD2 | TRBV7-2 | few
CASSLPSNVQFF | TGTGCCAGCAGCTTACCCTCGAATGTGCAGTTCTTC | TRBJ2-1 | NA | TRBV7-2 | few
CASRPIGGNTEAFF | TGTGCCAGCAGACCTATAGGGGGGAACACTGAAGCTTTCTTT | TRBJ1-1 | NA | TRBV25-1 | NA
CASSQSGPTGQQYF | TGTGCCAGCTCACAGAGCGGCCCTACGGGGCAGCAGTACTTC | TRBJ2-7 | NA | TRBV18 | few
CSVETSGRDTQYF | TGCAGCGTTGAAACTAGCGGGAGAGATACGCAGTATTTT | TRBJ2-3 | TRBD2 | TRBV29-1 | NA
CASSQDLGQFNQPQHF | TGTGCCAGCAGCCAAGATCTTGGGCAGTTCAATCAGCCCCAGCATTTT | TRBJ1-5 | NA | TRBV14 | NA
CAWSVDRSRYEQYF | TGTGCCTGGAGTGTAGACCGCTCGCGGTACGAGCAGTACTTC | TRBJ2-7 | NA | TRBV30 | NA
CASGLVIYEQFF | TGTGCTAGTGGTTTGGTAATCTATGAGCAGTTCTTC | TRBJ2-1 | NA | TRBV12-5 | many
CASSLVQPAGTSGSLGKNIQYF | TGTGCCAGCAGCTTAGTGCAACCAGCCGGGACTAGCGGGAGTCTTGGCAAAAACATTCAGTACTTC | TRBJ2-4 | TRBD2 | TRBV7-8 | many
CASSFRDRSLNEKLFF | TGTGCCAGCAGCTTCCGGGACAGAAGCTTAAATGAAAAACTGTTTTTT | TRBJ1-4 | TRBD1 | TRBV7-2 | few
CAIALSSGANVLTF | TGTGCCATCGCATTGAGCTCTGGGGCCAACGTCCTGACTTTC | TRBJ2-6 | NA | TRBV6-2/TRBV6-3 | NA
CASRPDSSSGNTIYF | TGTGCCAGCAGGCCCGACAGCAGCTCTGGAAACACCATATATTTT | TRBJ1-3 | NA | TRBV28 | few
CSASGAGSTDTQYF | TGCAGTGCTAGCGGGGCGGGAAGCACAGATACGCAGTATTTT | TRBJ2-3 | NA | TRBV20-1 | once
CASSFRGGQETQYF | TGTGCCAGCAGCTTTCGGGGGGGCCAAGAGACCCAGTACTTC | TRBJ2-5 | TRBD2 | TRBV7-9 | NA
CASSLGQGLIRNYGYTF | TGTGCCAGCAGTTTGGGACAGGGGTTAATAAGAAACTATGGCTACACCTTC | TRBJ1-2 | TRBD1 | TRBV28 | few
CASSLEFPERGYNEQFF | TGTGCCAGCAGCTTAGAGTTTCCGGAGAGGGGGTACAATGAGCAGTTCTTC | TRBJ2-1 | NA | TRBV7-6 | few
CASSLMATNEKLFF | TGTGCCAGCAGCTTAATGGCAACTAATGAAAAACTGTTTTTT | TRBJ1-4 | NA | TRBV11-3 | NA
CASSLTRTSPSYNEQFF | TGTGCCAGCAGCTTGACGCGGACTAGTCCTTCCTACAATGAGCAGTTCTTC | TRBJ2-1 | TRBD2 | TRBV11-1 | few
CASETGGHYNSPLHF | TGTGCCAGTGAGACAGGAGGCCACTATAATTCACCCCTCCACTTT | TRBJ1-6 | NA | TRBV19 | few
CATPDSNEQFF | TGTGCCACCCCGGACTCGAATGAGCAGTTCTTC | TRBJ2-1 | NA | TRBV27 | NA
CASSLGHSNIYNEQFF | TGTGCCAGCAGCTTGGGACACTCGAATATCTACAATGAGCAGTTCTTC | TRBJ2-1 | NA | TRBV5-4 | few
CSSTGTGRTEAFF | TGCAGCTCAACCGGGACAGGGCGGACTGAAGCTTTCTTT | TRBJ1-1 | TRBD1 | TRBV29-1 | NA
CASSFRRNTEAFF | TGTGCCAGCAGTTTCAGAAGGAACACTGAAGCTTTCTTT | TRBJ1-1 | NA | TRBV27 | many
CASSLAGLSSGELFF | TGTGCCAGCAGCTTAGCGGGACTCAGCAGCGGGGAGCTGTTTTTT | TRBJ2-2 | NA | TRBV7-2 | few
CASSRQDRRYTF | TGTGCCAGCAGCCGACAGGATCGGCGCTACACCTTC | TRBJ1-2 | NA | TRBV6-2/TRBV6-3 | NA
CASSGSSGELFF | TGTGCCAGCAGTGGATCATCCGGGGAGCTGTTTTTT | TRBJ2-2 | NA | TRBV25-1 | NA
CASSQGLVGHEQFF | TGCGCCAGCAGCCAGGGACTAGTCGGTCATGAGCAGTTCTTC | TRBJ2-1 | TRBD2 | TRBV5-1 | few
CASSEEGEGYGYTF | TGTGCCAGCAGTGAAGAGGGGGAAGGTTACGGCTACACCTTC | TRBJ1-2 | NA | TRBV6-1 | NA
CATSAPSGSTDTQYF | TGTGCCACCAGTGCCCCAAGCGGGAGCACAGATACGCAGTATTTT | TRBJ2-3 | NA | TRBV24-1 | NA
CAWSPRDTGGAKNIQYF | TGTGCCTGGAGTCCCAGGGATACGGGCGGGGCCAAAAACATTCAGTACTTC | TRBJ2-4 | NA | TRBV30 | many
CATSRGIFTDTQYF | TGTGCCACCAGCAGAGGTATCTTCACAGATACGCAGTATTTT | TRBJ2-3 | NA | TRBV15 | few
CASSLGDSRGDTQYF | TGTGCCAGCAGCTTAGGGGACAGCCGGGGGGATACGCAGTATTTT | TRBJ2-3 | NA | TRBV7-2 | many
CASSLVRLAGISYNEQFF | TGTGCCAGCAGCTTAGTAAGACTAGCGGGCATATCCTACAATGAGCAGTTCTTC | TRBJ2-1 | TRBD2 | TRBV7-9 | NA
CASSYPTPRTGNRANEQFF | TGTGCCAGCAGTTACCCGACTCCACGAACAGGGAACAGGGCAAATGAGCAGTTCTTC | TRBJ2-1 | NA | TRBV6-1 | NA
CASSSAIGGYGYTF | TGTGCCAGCAGCTCCGCTATTGGGGGCTATGGCTACACCTTC | TRBJ1-2 | NA | TRBV7-8 | NA
CASGDRDEKLFF | TGTGCCAGTGGCGACAGGGATGAAAAACTGTTTTTT | TRBJ1-4 | TRBD1 | TRBV19 | NA
CASNEDSFRNQPQHF | TGTGCCAGTAACGAGGACAGTTTTCGAAATCAGCCCCAGCATTTT | TRBJ1-5 | NA | TRBV19 | NA
CASSFARGQGADTQYF | TGTGCCAGCAGTTTTGCTAGGGGACAGGGTGCAGATACGCAGTATTTT | TRBJ2-3 | TRBD1 | TRBV12-3/TRBV12-4 | few
CASSSGRFTRITDTQYF | TGTGCCAGTAGTTCGGGCCGGTTTACTAGGATTACAGATACGCAGTATTTT | TRBJ2-3 | NA | TRBV19 | few
CASSFSYQETQYF | TGTGCCAGCAGCTTTTCTTACCAAGAGACCCAGTACTTC | TRBJ2-5 | NA | TRBV7-6 | few
CASRSGATDTQYF | TGTGCCAGCAGGTCAGGGGCAACAGATACGCAGTATTTT | TRBJ2-3 | NA | TRBV12-3/TRBV12-4 | few
CASSPGHQGQETQYF | TGTGCCAGCAGTCCGGGCCACCAGGGGCAAGAGACCCAGTACTTC | TRBJ2-5 | NA | TRBV25-1 | NA
CAISAPGPPRQFF | TGTGCCATCAGTGCCCCGGGCCCCCCGCGGCAGTTCTTC | TRBJ2-1 | NA | TRBV10-3 | NA
CASRTGGASSYEQYF | TGTGCCAGCAGGACAGGGGGAGCGTCTTCCTACGAGCAGTACTTC | TRBJ2-7 | TRBD1 | TRBV28 | few
CASSDYRTSGRQVGYEQYF | TGTGCCAGCAGTGACTATCGGACTAGCGGGAGGCAGGTCGGCTACGAGCAGTACTTC | TRBJ2-7 | TRBD2 | TRBV6-1 | NA
CASTTGGRNEKLFF | TGTGCCAGTACGACTGGAGGCCGTAATGAAAAACTGTTTTTT | TRBJ1-4 | NA | TRBV19 | few
CASSYLQGANYEQYF | TGTGCCAGCAGTTACCTACAGGGGGCCAACTACGAGCAGTACTTC | TRBJ2-7 | TRBD1 | TRBV6-2/TRBV6-3 | NA
CATTDSGWGNQPQHF | TGTGCCACTACGGACAGCGGCTGGGGCAATCAGCCCCAGCATTTT | TRBJ1-5 | NA | TRBV19 | few
CSARAPRGNEQFF | TGCAGTGCTAGAGCCCCTCGTGGGAATGAGCAGTTCTTC | TRBJ2-1 | NA | TRBV20-1 | few
CASGDYDEQYF | TGTGCTAGTGGTGACTACGACGAGCAGTACTTC | TRBJ2-7 | NA | TRBV12-5 | NA
CASSDPGTSVSWSAKNIQYF | TGTGCCAGCAGTGATCCCGGGACTAGCGTTTCTTGGTCGGCCAAAAACATTCAGTACTTC | TRBJ2-4 | TRBD2 | TRBV6-1 | NA
CASSLYSRPTSGSLYNEQFF | TGTGCCAGCAGCTTATACTCACGCCCCACTAGCGGGAGTTTGTACAATGAGCAGTTCTTC | TRBJ2-1 | TRBD2 | TRBV7-6 | few
CASSLSGPWDTQYF | TGTGCCAGCAGCTTATCCGGGCCGTGGGATACGCAGTATTTT | TRBJ2-3 | NA | TRBV7-2 | many
CASRSTGTGNTIYF | TGTGCCAGCAGGTCAACAGGGACTGGAAACACCATATATTTT | TRBJ1-3 | NA | TRBV7-2 | NA